Described below is a single T cell receptor (beta chain) sequence and its context. Its antigen remains undetermined. Base qualities are missing; no much larger clone stands one base away. Germline trimming: 7 bases from V, 7 bases from J; junction bases outside gene matches: 4. The CDR3 holds 12 amino acids from the cysteine to the phenylalanine. This entry keeps only the CDR3 DNA: 36 bases, framed from base 1. CDR1 and CDR2 are drawn from the germline V gene: ENHRY, SYGVKD. The healthy controls were around 40 blood donors, and the buffy coats of these donors were supplied by the Finnish Red Cross blood service. All TCR-sequenced material derived from peripheral blood: patient blood samples and healthy donor buffy coats. Ficoll-Hypaque gradient centrifugation was used to isolate peripheral blood mononuclear cells. Magnetic purification was used to isolate CD4+ cells from the buffy coats of the healthy controls. The Gentra Puregene Cell and Tissue kit was used to extract genomic DNA, and a Qubit 2.0 fluorometer was used to measure the amount of genomic DNA.

The sample comes from a study of STAT5B mutations in CD4+ large granular lymphocyte leukemia (dated by TCRdb to between 2020 and 2023). With regard to the full study: Among the healthy controls, the CDR3 'QG' motif was associated with a particular HLA allele. The TCRbeta repertoires of CD4+ T-cell large granular lymphocyte leukemia patients were compared with the TCRbeta repertoires of healthy blood donors. Flow cytometry on FACSCanto II or FACSVerse showed that the purified fractions were more than 95% pure among lymphocytes. Results and caveats for the whole study, not just this receptor: TRBV06-family usage was enriched among the top patient clones (8/27) compared with healthy controls (2/35). The data were not HLA-matched, and the higher clonality in CD4+ T-LGLL than in CD8+ T-LGLL could be due to the relatively small sample size. Main leukemic clonotypes were private to each patient, although approximately 25% of the main leukemic clonotypes were found at low frequency in the non-leukemic repertoires of other patients. Greater clonality appeared to be present in CD4-sorted patient repertoires than in healthy CD4+ repertoires, and the difference was retained after the putative leukemic clones were removed.

The immunoSEQ assay at survey resolution was applied to genomic DNA for sequencing of TCRbeta rearrangements. On the study's bioinformatics: In the TCR sequencing data, the smallest productive clonotype frequency that could be detected was 2.59 x 10-5. Analyses included only productive TCRbeta rearrangements, meaning complete and in-frame sequences. Simpson clonality, calculated in the immunoSEQ Analyzer version 3.0, was used as the measure of sample clonality. Clones were categorized by frequency as very rare, small, medium, large (1-20%) or hyperexpanded (>20%). Generation probabilities were estimated with OLGA 1.2.3, V-gene circos plots were made with VDJtools, specificities were searched in VDJdb, and CDR3 motifs were identified with GLIPH. In its TCRdb copy, this immuneACCESS table keeps in-frame sequences only and misses some clones. Where compared with another copy, unresolved V genes explain less than half of these, and the others have no known cause. V, J and clone size were drawn from that table, and D and trimming were deduced from the DNA. This sample has 15,000 to 25,000 clones in its table, and roughly 83% of those were observed once. The biggest ten clones account for approximately 13% of the sample.

In this chain, TRBV10-3 is recombined with TRBJ2-1, with 7 junctional bases fitting TRBD2. This receptor was identified in a human donor in good health. Sequenced material: CD4+ T cells from blood buffy coats. The CDR3 here reads CAINMGGNEQFF. The DNA sequence reads TGTGCCATCAATATGGGAGGGAATGAGCAGTTCTTC.